The 32 T cell receptor beta chains given below trace back to one sample, sequenced in a study of identical twins. Each CDR3 protein gets one entry after TCRdb re-called the 5' RACE reads with MiXCR. Of 690,000 or so distinct CDR3 sequences listed, less than 10% are singletons. This same sample was also taken into another study, of yellow fever vaccine responses in identical twins.

The sequenced sample was PBMCs. These receptor sequences come from a woman between 18 and 29 years old in good health.

This clonotype was seen more than once but under ten times. The chain is built from TRBV27 and TRBJ2-5; 7 bases map to TRBD2. V gave up 2 bases and J gave up 0 bases; unmatched junction bases: 3. This CDR3 has 15 residues. The V gene's germline CDR1 is MNHEY and CDR2 SMNVEV (reference sequence). This CDR3 is CASSLDGGYQETQYF. The CDR3 coding sequence is TGTGCCAGCAGTTTAGACGGGGGGTACCAAGAGACCCAGTACTTC.

V usage is TRBV20-1 and J usage is TRBJ2-7, with 7 bases that match TRBD1. J lost 2 bases, V lost 1 base, and 5 bases had no gene match. Germline V gene lookup returns CDR1 DFQATT and CDR2 SNEGSKA (reference sequence). CDR3 length equals 14 residues. Here the CDR3 DNA reads TGCAGTGCTAGAGCAAAGACAGGGCCCTACGAGCAGTACTTC. It encodes CSARAKTGPYEQYF.

This clonotype was seen repeatedly, ten times or more. The gene calls are TRBV20-1 and TRBJ2-7; the D is unclear. The CDR3 loop spans 14 amino acids. V lost 2 bases to trimming and J lost 4 bases, with 15 bases between them. Germline V CDR1 and CDR2: DFQATT, SNEGSKA (reference sequence). Here the CDR3 DNA reads TGCAGTGCTAGAATTCCGCCGTACCAATACGAGCAGTACTTC. Amino acid sequence: CSARIPPYQYEQYF.

This clonotype was observed a handful of times. CDR3 in amino acids: CASSPKGAGGPKYF. CDR3 in DNA: TGTGCCAGCAGTCCCAAGGGGGCGGGCGGGCCAAAGTACTTC. The V call is TRBV12-3 or TRBV12-4, the J call TRBJ2-5; 7 bases align to TRBD1. The CDR3 sequence is 14 residues long. After removal of 5 bases from V and 12 bases from J, the junction contained 15 bases not matched to a gene.

This clonotype was observed a handful of times. This sequence joins TRBV28 and TRBJ2-1; no definite D call. V lost 6 bases and J lost 9, with 18 bases in between. The CDR3 is made up of 14 amino acids. Germline CDR1 MDHEN, CDR2 SYDVKM. The chain's CDR3 is CASRSPTQLVEQFF. The DNA of the CDR3 is TGTGCCAGCAGATCCCCCACCCAGCTGGTTGAGCAGTTCTTC.

This clonotype was found many times. The chain recombines TRBV5-6 with TRBJ1-1; D is possibly TRBD1 (6 bases). Trimming cost V 2 bases and J 1 base, with 12 bases left between them. The CDR3 consists of 15 residues. Per germline, CDR1 SGHDT and CDR2 YYEEEE. CDR3 sequence reads: CASSFSGTRNTEAFF. Here the CDR3 DNA reads TGTGCCAGCAGCTTTTCCGGGACACGGAACACTGAAGCTTTCTTT.

This clonotype has just a few counts. The V gene is TRBV7-9, the J gene TRBJ2-1; TRBD1 matches at 12 bases. Trimming took 6 bases from V and 7 from J; bases not matched to a gene: 7. Germline V gene data show CDR1 as SEHNR and CDR2 as FQNEAQ (reference sequence). The CDR3 has 15 amino acids. CDR3 nucleotide sequence: TGTGCCAGCAGTTCCCGGGACAGGGGGCAAAATGAGCAGTTCTTC. Translating it yields CASSSRDRGQNEQFF.

This clonotype was observed a few times. The gene calls are TRBV29-1 and TRBJ2-7; a weak D match, TRBD1 (6 bases). The CDR3 totals 16 residues. In germline, CDR1 is SQVTM, CDR2 ANQGSEA. Deletions cut 3 bases from V and 0 bases from J, with 18 bases between. Here the CDR3 reads CSVEGPQGEGSYEQYF. The CDR3 DNA follows: TGCAGCGTTGAGGGCCCACAGGGAGAGGGCTCCTACGAGCAGTACTTC.

There are a few counts of this clonotype. The rearrangement uses TRBV27 and TRBJ2-7; D is tentatively TRBD1 or TRBD2 (5 bases each). The CDR3 contains 15 residues. The V and J ends lost 2 bases and 3 bases respectively, with 14 bases between them. Germline V gene data show CDR1 as MNHEY and CDR2 as SMNVEV (reference sequence). Here the CDR3 DNA reads TGTGCCAGCAGTTTAGCGGGCGCAGGGCACTACGAGCAGTACTTC. Its translation is CASSLAGAGHYEQYF.

This clonotype turned up a few times. V gene TRBV20-1 combines with J gene TRBJ1-4, with no clear D. Per the germline V gene, CDR1 is DFQATT and CDR2 is SNEGSKA (reference sequence). The CDR3 loop spans 14 amino acids. V gave up 0 bases and J gave up 8 bases, with 13 bases separating them. DNA for the CDR3: TGCAGTGCTAGAGATCCCCAGAGGCGGGAAAAACTGTTTTTT. Protein sequence: CSARDPQRREKLFF.

This clonotype was counted at least ten times. The V gene is TRBV14, the J gene TRBJ2-1; 10 bases match TRBD2. This CDR3 region has 15 residues. V shed 2 bases, J shed 7 bases, and the junction held 5 bases outside the gene matches. Germline V gives CDR1 SGHDN, CDR2 FVKESK. Here the CDR3 DNA reads TGTGCCAGCAGCCAACTAGCGGGAGCTGCGAATGAGCAGTTCTTC. Its protein is CASSQLAGAANEQFF.

This clonotype was found a few times. CDR3 bases: TGTGCCAGTAGTACCCTAGCGTTACCGGGGGAGCAGTACTTC. Its translation: CASSTLALPGEQYF. The chain carries TRBV19 and TRBJ2-7; perhaps TRBD2 as D (6 bases). The CDR3 extends over 14 amino acids. Germline CDR1 LNHDA, CDR2 SQIVND (reference sequence). V lost 4 bases, J lost 7 bases, and 17 bases lay in between.

The chain has TRBV28 and TRBJ2-1; D gene unclear. CDR3 length: 15 amino acids. CDR1 and CDR2 from the germline V gene are MDHEN and SYDVKM. V lost 4 bases to trimming and J lost 1 base, with 11 bases between them. For the CDR3, the DNA is TGTGCCAGCAGTTCTTCCCCGGGTTCCTACAATGAGCAGTTCTTC. Its translation is CASSSSPGSYNEQFF.

This clonotype was observed a handful of times. This chain uses TRBV20-1 with TRBJ2-5, with D possibly matching TRBD2 (7 bases). The germline V gene encodes CDR1 DFQATT and CDR2 SNEGSKA (reference sequence). This CDR3 contains 13 residues. Trimming left V 5 bases short and J 5 bases short, with 15 bases between. CDR3 nucleotide sequence: TGCAGTGCTTCCGTCGGGGGGCGTGAGACCCAGTACTTC. Amino acid sequence: CSASVGGRETQYF.

This clonotype was found many times. The CDR3 nucleotides are TGTGCCAGCAGTTTAGCCACAGGGAAGGGGGAGCTGTTTTTT. Protein: CASSLATGKGELFF. The chain carries TRBV12-3 or TRBV12-4 and TRBJ2-2; D possibly corresponds to TRBD1 (6 bases). CDR3 length equals 14 residues. The V end lost 0 bases, the J end lost 8 bases, and 10 bases lay between the germline ends.

This clonotype has ten or more counts. The V call is TRBV6-2 or TRBV6-3, the J call TRBJ2-7; D not resolved. CDR3 length: 13 residues. V shed 7 bases and J shed 0 bases, with 10 bases lying between them. Germline CDR1 MNHEY, CDR2 SVGEGT. CDR3 region: CASTIRPSYEQYF. CDR3 DNA: TGTGCCAGCACCATACGGCCCTCCTACGAGCAGTACTTC.

The chain recombines TRBV6-1 with TRBJ2-5; 8 bases map to TRBD1. CDR1 MNHNS and CDR2 SASEGT come from the germline V gene. The CDR3 length is 17 residues. J was trimmed by 0 bases and V by 6 bases; bases with no gene match: 12. The CDR3 region has the DNA TGTGCCAGCAGGACCAACAGGGGGTCCCCCAACCAAGAGACCCAGTACTTC. Residues: CASRTNRGSPNQETQYF.

V usage is TRBV10-2 and J usage is TRBJ2-1, with TRBD2 identical over 9 bases. The CDR3 length is 14 residues. The germline gives CDR1 WSHSY, CDR2 SAAADI. V dropped 5 bases and J dropped 6; count of bases not matched to a gene: 5. DNA of the CDR3: TGCGCCAGCAGTACTAGCGGGTGGTCCAATGAGCAGTTCTTC. This encodes CASSTSGWSNEQFF.

This clonotype was recorded a few times. This chain connects TRBV6-1 to TRBJ1-2; no reliable D call. The CDR3 runs to 16 residues. V lost 5 bases and J 0 bases, leaving 16 bases between the germline ends. Per the germline V gene, CDR1 is MNHNS and CDR2 is SASEGT. CDR3 loop: CASSPTTARPNYGYTF. The CDR3 DNA reads as TGTGCCAGCAGTCCTACCACGGCGCGGCCTAACTATGGCTACACCTTC.

This clonotype has just a few counts. The chain has TRBV30 and TRBJ2-5, with 8 bases identical to TRBD1. The CDR3 contains 15 residues. The J segment lost 2 bases and the V segment lost 4 bases, leaving 9 bases of the junction unmatched. Germline loops: CDR1 GTSNPN, CDR2 SVGIG (reference sequence). CDR3 DNA sequence: TGTGCCTGGATAACCAGGGGGCGGAGTCAAGAGACCCAGTACTTC. Protein product: CAWITRGRSQETQYF.

As to this clonotype: An end of the junction differs from the germline gene, which may be a read error. This chain links TRBV30 with TRBJ2-7; 9 bases map to TRBD2. Germline CDR1 GTSNPN, CDR2 SVGIG (reference sequence). The CDR3 runs 11 residues. This chain's CDR3 is CAWSVDGTSCF. CDR3 nucleotide sequence: TGTGCCTGGAGTGTAGATGGGACTAGCTGTTTC.

The chain carries TRBV7-9 and TRBJ1-1, with 7 bases identical to TRBD1. With V trimmed by 5 bases and J by 8 bases, 17 bases remained unmatched. The length of the CDR3 is 16 residues. Germline values: CDR1 SEHNR, CDR2 FQNEAQ (reference sequence). The CDR3 coding sequence is TGTGCCAGCAGCGCACCCAGGTTAGGGGGCGGCGCGGAAGCTTTCTTT. Protein sequence: CASSAPRLGGGAEAFF.

The rearrangement links TRBV19 to TRBJ2-7, with 9 bases lining up with TRBD1. Unmatched junction bases numbered 9, after V lost 5 bases and J lost 7 bases. Germline CDR1 and CDR2: LNHDA and SQIVND (reference sequence). This CDR3 comprises 14 residues. The CDR3 reads CASSLGQGTGEQYF. The CDR3 nucleotides read TGTGCCAGTAGTCTGGGACAGGGCACGGGGGAGCAGTACTTC. Filled out from reference TRBV19 and TRBJ2-7, the complete variable domain reads DGGITQSPKYLFRKEGQNVTLSCEQNLNHDAMYWYRQDPGQGLRLIYYSQIVNDFQKGDIAEGYSVSREKKESFPLTVTSAQKNPTAFYLCASSLGQGTGEQYFGPGTRLTVT.

There are a few counts of this clonotype. The chain links TRBV20-1 to TRBJ2-3; D possibly uses TRBD1 or TRBD2 (6 bases each). Germline CDR1 is DFQATT and CDR2 is SNEGSKA (reference sequence). Trimming took 6 bases from V and 3 from J, leaving 13 bases between them. CDR3 length equals 13 residues. The chain's CDR3 is CSARQEGTDTQYF. In DNA form, the CDR3 reads TGCAGTGCCAGACAGGAGGGAACAGATACGCAGTATTTT.

There are a few counts of this clonotype. In nucleotides, the CDR3 is TGCAGTGCTAGCCCGGTACTAGCGGGAGTGCTACGAGCCAAAAACATTCAGTACTTC. Its translation: CSASPVLAGVLRAKNIQYF. The J gene is TRBJ2-4, the V gene TRBV20-1; 11 bases are a match to TRBD2. The CDR3 loop spans 19 amino acids. Germline CDR1 DFQATT, CDR2 SNEGSKA (reference sequence). The V and J ends lost 3 bases and 0 bases, in that order; junction bases with no gene match: 13.

The chain has TRBV7-3 and TRBJ1-1; D call uncertain. Looked up from germline, CDR1 is SGHTA and CDR2 is FQGTGA. The length of the CDR3 is 13 residues. The V end was cut by 4 bases, the J end by 7 bases, with 13 bases between. CDR3 DNA sequence: TGTGCCAGCAGCTCATCCGTTATTAATGAAGCTTTCTTT. Protein sequence: CASSSSVINEAFF.

The rearrangement uses TRBV4-1 and TRBJ2-7; possible D gene TRBD1, 7 bases. V lost 2 bases and J 2 bases, leaving 13 bases between the germline ends. Germline CDR1 MGHRA, CDR2 YSYEKL. This CDR3 region has 15 residues. The CDR3 sequence is CASSQRQGGPYEQYF. The CDR3 DNA is TGCGCCAGCAGCCAAAGGCAGGGGGGTCCCTACGAGCAGTACTTC.

V usage is TRBV5-5 and J usage is TRBJ2-2, with TRBD2 matching 12 bases. This CDR3 has 17 amino acids. The germline CDR1 and CDR2 sequences are SGHKS and YYEKEE (reference sequence). V shed 1 base and J 6 bases; nucleotides not matched to a gene: 7. The CDR3 DNA is TGTGCCAGCAGCTTGAAGACTAGCGGGAGTCGCTCCGGGGAGCTGTTTTTT. Translating it yields CASSLKTSGSRSGELFF. Supplemented by reference TRBV5-5 and TRBJ2-2, the full variable domain reads DAGVTQSPTHLIKTRGQQVTLRCSPISGHKSVSWYQQVLGQGPQFIFQYYEKEERGRGNFPDRFSARQFPNYSSELNVNALLLGDSALYLCASSLKTSGSRSGELFFGEGSRLTVL.

This clonotype has only a few counts. The rearrangement joins TRBV11-2 to TRBJ1-1; D not certain. Trimming removed 0 bases at V and 1 base at J, with 9 bases between. Germline V gives CDR1 SGHAT, CDR2 FQNNGV. The CDR3 loop spans 15 amino acids. CDR3 sequence reads: CASSLDWLRNTEAFF. For the CDR3, the DNA is TGTGCCAGCAGCTTAGATTGGCTGAGGAACACTGAAGCTTTCTTT.

This clonotype has a handful of counts. This chain joins TRBV6-1 and TRBJ2-2; no reliable D call. Germline V CDR1 and CDR2: MNHNS, SASEGT. V lost 0 bases, J lost 4 bases, and 9 bases lay in between. This CDR3 is built from 15 residues. The CDR3 sequence is CASSEAQWITGELFF. CDR3 nucleotide sequence: TGTGCCAGCAGTGAAGCGCAATGGATCACCGGGGAGCTGTTTTTT.

This clonotype showed up just a few times. The chain employs TRBV4-1 and TRBJ2-1, with D possibly being TRBD2 (6 bases). CDR1 MGHRA and CDR2 YSYEKL come from the germline V gene. V was pared by 1 base and J by 3 bases, with 10 bases between. CDR3 length: 15 amino acids. CDR3 protein: CASSQVEGRYNEQFF. The DNA for the CDR3 is TGCGCCAGCAGCCAAGTGGAGGGCCGCTACAATGAGCAGTTCTTC.

This clonotype has ten or more counts. J is TRBJ2-1 and V is TRBV11-2; D gene ambiguous. Germline CDR1 and CDR2: SGHAT and FQNNGV. The CDR3 length is 15 residues. V lost 1 base to trimming and J lost 3 bases, with 10 bases between them. CDR3 DNA: TGTGCCAGCAGCTTAGGACTTTCAAACTACAATGAGCAGTTCTTC. It yields the protein CASSLGLSNYNEQFF.